What follows describes a single T cell receptor (beta chain). These data originate in a study of T cell changes during pregnancy in multiple sclerosis. The method was immunoSEQ multiplex PCR; TCRdb's version includes in-frame clones alone and lacks a portion of them. The sample consists of more than 85,000 clones, 94% of them appearing once. The receptor was derived from a female donor with multiple sclerosis, enrolled in a pregnancy study. The sample was peripheral blood, taken before pregnancy.

The CDR3 spells CASSLAGGDQPQHF. DNA for the CDR3: TGTGCCAGCAGTTTGGCAGGGGGCGACCAGCCCCAGCATTTT. This chain connects TRBV27 to TRBJ1-5; 8 bases match TRBD1. Germline V gene data show CDR1 as MNHEY and CDR2 as SMNVEV (reference sequence). The junction had 5 bases not matched to a gene; V was cut back by 3 bases and J by 7 bases. The CDR3 extends over 14 amino acids.